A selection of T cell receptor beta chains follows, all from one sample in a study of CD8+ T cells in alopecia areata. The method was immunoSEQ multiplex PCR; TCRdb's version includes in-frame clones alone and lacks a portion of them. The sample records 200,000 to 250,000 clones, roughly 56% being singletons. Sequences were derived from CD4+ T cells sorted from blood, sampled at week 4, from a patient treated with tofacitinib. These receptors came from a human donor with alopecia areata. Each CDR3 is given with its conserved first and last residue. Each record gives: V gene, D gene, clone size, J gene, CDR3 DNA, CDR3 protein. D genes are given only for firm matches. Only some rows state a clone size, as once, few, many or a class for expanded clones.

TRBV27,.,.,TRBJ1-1,TGTGCCAGCACATTGGACTGGACAACAGGTGAAGCTTTCTTT,CASTLDWTTGEAFF
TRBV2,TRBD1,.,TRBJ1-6,TGTGCCAGCAGTGAAAGGACAGGGGGTTCGGCACCCCTCCACTTT,CASSERTGGSAPLHF
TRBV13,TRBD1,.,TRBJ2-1,TGTGCCAGCAGCTTGGTGGTGTCCCGGACAGGGTACAATGAGCAGTTCTTC,CASSLVVSRTGYNEQFF
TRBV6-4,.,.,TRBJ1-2,TGTGCCAGCAGTGACTCTCAGGGGCTGGAGGGCTACACCTTC,CASSDSQGLEGYTF
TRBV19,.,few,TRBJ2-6,TGTGCCACCGTGAAGGATGGGGCCAACGTCCTGACTTTC,CATVKDGANVLTF
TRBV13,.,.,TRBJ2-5,TGTGCCAGCAGCTTTGGGGGTTCTGAAGGGACCCAGTACTTC,CASSFGGSEGTQYF
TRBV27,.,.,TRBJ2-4,TGTGCCAGCAGGACTACACACTCCAAAAACATTCAGTACTTC,CASRTTHSKNIQYF
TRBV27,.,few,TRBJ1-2,TGTGCCAGCAGTTCCATGGGCTATGGCTACACCTTC,CASSSMGYGYTF
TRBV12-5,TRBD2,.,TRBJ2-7,TGTGCTAGTGGTCCGGGGACTAGCGGGGGCCTCTCCTACGAGCAGTACTTC,CASGPGTSGGLSYEQYF
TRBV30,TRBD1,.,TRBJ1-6,TGTGCCTGGAGTGGAAGACTACAGGGGATCGGATCACCCCTCCACTTT,CAWSGRLQGIGSPLHF
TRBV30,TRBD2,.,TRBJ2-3,TGTGCCTGGAGTGTCGCCCGGACTAGCGGACACACAGATACGCAGTATTTT,CAWSVARTSGHTDTQYF
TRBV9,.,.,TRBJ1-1,TGTGCCAGCAGCGTAGCCGGTCGGAACACTGAAGCTTTCTTT,CASSVAGRNTEAFF
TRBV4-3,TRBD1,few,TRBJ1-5,TGCGCCAGCAGCCAATGGACAGGGGGCGGTCAGCCCCAGCATTTT,CASSQWTGGGQPQHF
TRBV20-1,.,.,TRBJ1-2,TGCAGTGCGCAGGGGTTCTATGGCTACACCTTC,CSAQGFYGYTF
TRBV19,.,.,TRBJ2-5,TGTGCCAGTAGTCTCGAAGAGACCCAGTACTTC,CASSLEETQYF
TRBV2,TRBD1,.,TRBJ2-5,TGTGCCAGCAGCAGGACAGGGGGCGCTTTAGGACGAGAGACCCAGTACTTC,CASSRTGGALGRETQYF
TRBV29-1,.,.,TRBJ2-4,TGCAGCGCTAGGGGGACGGTAAAAAACATTCAGTACTTC,CSARGTVKNIQYF
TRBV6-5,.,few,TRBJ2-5,TGTGCCAGCAGTTCACCAGACGGGGTTGAGACCCAGTACTTC,CASSSPDGVETQYF
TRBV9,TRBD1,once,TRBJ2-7,TGTGCCAGCAGCGTAGCTGGACAGGGGGGTCCCTACGAGCAGTACTTC,CASSVAGQGGPYEQYF
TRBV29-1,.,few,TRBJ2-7,TGCAGCGTTGAAACGGGGAACTCCTACGAGCAGTACTTC,CSVETGNSYEQYF
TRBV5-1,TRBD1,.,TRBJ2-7,TGCGCCAGCAGCTTACCGGGACAGACCTACGAGCAGTACTTC,CASSLPGQTYEQYF
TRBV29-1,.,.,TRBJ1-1,TGCAGCGTTGCAACCTTTGACAGCTTGAACACTGAAGCTTTCTTT,CSVATFDSLNTEAFF
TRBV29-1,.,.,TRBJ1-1,TGCAGCGTTGACAGGGGTCGGACCGAAAACACTGAAGCTTTCTTT,CSVDRGRTENTEAFF
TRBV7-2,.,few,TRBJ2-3,TGTGCCAGCAGCTTAGATGCGAACACAGATACGCAGTATTTT,CASSLDANTDTQYF
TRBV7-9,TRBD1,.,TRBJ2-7,TGTGCCAGCAGCCTCCGGGACAGCTCCTACGAGCAGTACTTC,CASSLRDSSYEQYF
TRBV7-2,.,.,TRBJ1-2,TGTGCCAGCAGCTTCCTCCAACGGAGCGATGGCTACACCTTC,CASSFLQRSDGYTF
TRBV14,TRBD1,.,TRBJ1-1,TGTGCCAGCAGCCTGGACAGGGGAATATACACTGAAGCTTTCTTT,CASSLDRGIYTEAFF
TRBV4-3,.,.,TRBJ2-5,TGCGCCAGCAGCCAAGAAAAGCAGGGACCTGGGGGGACCCAGTACTTC,CASSQEKQGPGGTQYF
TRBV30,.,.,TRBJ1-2,TGTGCCTGGAGTATGTCAGCACGCGCTAACTATGGCTACACCTTC,CAWSMSARANYGYTF
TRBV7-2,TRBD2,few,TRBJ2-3,TGTGCCAGCAGCTTAGCGGGGAGCGGGGGTCGAGGGGATACGCAGTATTTT,CASSLAGSGGRGDTQYF
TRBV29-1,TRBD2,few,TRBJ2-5,TGCAGCGCTAAATCACGGACTAGTAAAGAGACCCAGTACTTC,CSAKSRTSKETQYF
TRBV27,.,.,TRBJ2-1,TGTGCCAGCAGTGAAACGGGACGCCATCAGTTCTTC,CASSETGRHQFF
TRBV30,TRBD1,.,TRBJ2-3,TGTGCCGGGACAGGGAGAGATACGCAGTATTTT,CAGTGRDTQYF
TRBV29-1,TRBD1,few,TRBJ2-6,TGCAGCGCCCATCGGGGACAGAGCTCTGGGGCCAACGTCCTGACTTTC,CSAHRGQSSGANVLTF
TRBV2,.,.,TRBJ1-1,TGTGCCAGTACTCTACGAACGCAGGGAAGCACTGAAGCTTTCTTT,CASTLRTQGSTEAFF
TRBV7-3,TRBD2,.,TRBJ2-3,TGTGCCAGCAGCTTAACGCGGGGGGTTGGTGCAGATACGCAGTATTTT,CASSLTRGVGADTQYF
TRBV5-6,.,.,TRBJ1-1,TGTGCCAGCAGCTTTACCTCGGGGCTTCAGAAGAACACTGAAGCTTTCTTT,CASSFTSGLQKNTEAFF
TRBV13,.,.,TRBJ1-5,TGTGCCAGCAGCTTACGTAAGAACCAGCCCCAGCATTTT,CASSLRKNQPQHF
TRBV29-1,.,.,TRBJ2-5,TGCAGCGTTGATAGGTCAGAACCTCAAGAGACCCAGTACTTC,CSVDRSEPQETQYF
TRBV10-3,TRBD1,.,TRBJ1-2,TGTGCCATCATAGATCGACAGGGGGATTCAGATGGCTACACCTTC,CAIIDRQGDSDGYTF
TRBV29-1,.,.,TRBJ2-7,TGCAGCGTTGTGGTCCAACCCTACGAGCAGTACTTC,CSVVVQPYEQYF
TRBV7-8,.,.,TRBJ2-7,TGTGCCAGCAGCTTAGTTGGGGAGGTGGGCGAGCAGTACTTC,CASSLVGEVGEQYF
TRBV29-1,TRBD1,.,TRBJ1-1,TGCAGCGCTTCGACAGGGGTCACTGAAGCTTTCTTT,CSASTGVTEAFF
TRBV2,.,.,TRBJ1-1,TGTGCCAGCAGTGAGGGCTTTATGAACACTGAAGCTTTCTTT,CASSEGFMNTEAFF
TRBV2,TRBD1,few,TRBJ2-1,TGTGCCAGCAAACAAGGGGACAGGGGCTCCTACAATGAGCAGTTCTTC,CASKQGDRGSYNEQFF
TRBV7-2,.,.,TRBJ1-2,TGTGCCAGCAGCTTAGCGGAGGCAGATTCCTATGGCTACACCTTC,CASSLAEADSYGYTF
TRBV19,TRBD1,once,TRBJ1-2,TGTGCCAGTAGGGACAGGGAAGATGGCTACACCTTC,CASRDREDGYTF
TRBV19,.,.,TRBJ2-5,TGTGCCAGTAGTTCCCCCCTTGGGCTGGAGACCCAGTACTTC,CASSSPLGLETQYF
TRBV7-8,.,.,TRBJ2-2,TGTGCCAGCAGCTTATTAAGTACCAAAGGCACCGGGGAGCTGTTTTTT,CASSLLSTKGTGELFF
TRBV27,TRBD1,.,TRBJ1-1,TGTGCCAGCAGGAGGACAGGGGGTTCAGAAGCTTTCTTT,CASRRTGGSEAFF
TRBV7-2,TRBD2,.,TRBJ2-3,TGTGCCAGCAGCGCCGGACTAGTACCAGATACGCAGTATTTT,CASSAGLVPDTQYF
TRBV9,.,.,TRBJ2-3,TGTGCCAGCAGTAGCGGTAACACGCAGTATTTT,CASSSGNTQYF
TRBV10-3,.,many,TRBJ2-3,TGTGCCACCCTTCAGGGCGGGGATACGCAGTATTTT,CATLQGGDTQYF
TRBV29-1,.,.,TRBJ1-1,TGCAGCGTTAGACAGGTGGGGGGCACTGAAGCTTTCTTT,CSVRQVGGTEAFF
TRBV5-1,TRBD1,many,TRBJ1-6,TGCGCCAGCAGCCAGGGACAGGATTATTCACCCCTCCACTTT,CASSQGQDYSPLHF